The clone carrying this TCR beta chain was recorded a few times. The table came from immunoSEQ multiplex PCR; TCRdb's copy has only in-frame clones and leaves some out. The sample has about 440,000 clones; around 88% are singletons. This specimen belongs to a study of Ad26.COV2.S vaccination and SARS-CoV-2 variants. Regarding treatment: some 19 received Ad26.COV2.S at low or high dose, single or two shots; a few received placebo; per-sample allocation not given. Specimens were obtained on day 63 following the first vaccine or placebo injection. This CDR3 region has 16 residues. CDR1 and CDR2 from the germline V gene are SGHTA and FQGNSA. Trimming took 5 bases from V and 10 from J; bases not matched to a gene: 10.

The clonotype comes from a person between 18 and 60 years old who received the Ad26.COV2.S COVID-19 vaccine or a placebo. The rearrangement links TRBV7-2 to TRBJ2-1; 14 positions agree with TRBD2. Here the sequenced sample was peripheral blood, taken in a trial of Ad26.COV2.S vaccine versus placebo. CDR3 protein: CASSPRLAGGNREQFF. The CDR3 nucleotides are TGTGCCAGCAGCCCCAGACTAGCGGGAGGGAACCGAGAGCAGTTCTTC.